The T cell receptor beta chain described here comes from a study of T cells in Graves' hyperthyroidism and ophthalmopathy. Study-level background: Peripheral blood samples were taken at initial diagnosis, prior to any treatment.

Amplification targeted TCR beta CDR3 regions from RNA transcripts. HTBI primers were the set used in a first-round RT-PCR of the TCR CDR3. TCRdb fed the multiplex PCR reads into MiXCR, producing one record per CDR3 protein. The profile shows about 270,000 distinct CDR3 sequences, roughly 22% of them singletons. The table lists this clonotype with many counts. Cells are PBMCs isolated from about 10 ml of fresh blood. Trimming cost V 4 bases and J 6 bases, with 18 bases left between them. CDR3 length: 15 residues. Germline assignment: CDR1 SGHRS and CDR2 YFSETQ. The sequenced sample was blood. The TCR was taken from a man aged 25-45 years with Graves' ophthalmopathy. This sequence joins TRBV5-1 and TRBJ2-3, with D possibly TRBD2 on 6 matching bases. The CDR3 region is CASSLWDSPGDTQYF. The CDR3 DNA follows: TGCGCCAGCAGCCTATGGGACTCACCGGGTGATACGCAGTATTTT.